This T cell receptor beta chain comes out of a study of CD8 T cells in ankylosing spondylitis. In the case of this clonotype: Its antigen is as yet unknown.

Whole-study findings and limits: The study identified a TCR beta motif of roughly eight highly homologous variants that appeared characteristic of ankylosing spondylitis blood. Within matched ankylosing spondylitis synovial fluid, disease-linked clones were reportedly significantly enriched.

Libraries of TCR beta came from quantitative 5'-RACE with molecular barcodes. TCRdb processed the 5' RACE reads anew with MiXCR; each CDR3 protein has one entry. In the table there are approximately 110,000 distinct CDR3 sequences, under 30% of which are singletons. Looked up from germline, CDR1 is SGHDN and CDR2 is FVKESK. V lost 2 bases, J lost 1 base, and 11 bases lay in between. The CDR3 has 15 residues. The sequencing sample was made of synovial fluid, either unsorted or a sorted T cell fraction (not recorded which). The chain recombines TRBV14 with TRBJ1-1, with a weak D call TRBD1 (6 bases). This TCR was sampled from a male donor with ankylosing spondylitis. CDR3 protein: CASSQLRQANTEAFF. DNA for the CDR3: TGTGCCAGCAGCCAATTAAGACAGGCGAACACTGAAGCTTTCTTT.